This entry lists 27 T cell receptor beta chains sequenced from one sample in a study of T cell responses to AZD1222 COVID-19 vaccine. Sequenced by immunoSEQ multiplex PCR; TCRdb stores in-frame clones only, minus some. The data contain roughly 80,000 clones, under 95% of them singletons. Sequenced material: peripheral blood, taken on day 0 of AZD1222 vaccination. These receptors originate from an adult in good health.

V usage is TRBV9 and J usage is TRBJ1-2; a weak D match, TRBD1 (5 bases). The CDR3 runs to 14 residues. V lost 2 bases and J lost 4, with 12 bases in between. Looked up from germline, CDR1 is SGDLS and CDR2 is YYNGEE. The CDR3 protein is CASSVGTAGYGYTF. For the CDR3, the DNA is TGTGCCAGCAGCGTGGGGACGGCTGGCTATGGCTACACCTTC.

The chain couples TRBV5-5 to TRBJ1-6, with 8 bases lining up with TRBD1. Germline CDR1 and CDR2: SGHKS and YYEKEE (reference sequence). J gave up 0 bases and V 5 bases, and 10 bases lay outside the gene matches. This CDR3 region has 18 residues. CDR3: CASSHQGTGSSYNSPLHF. For the CDR3, the DNA is TGTGCCAGCAGTCATCAGGGGACAGGCAGCTCCTATAATTCACCCCTCCACTTT.

The chain uses TRBV5-1 and TRBJ2-7; 10 nucleotides align to TRBD1. The V and J ends lost 0 bases and 0 bases, in that order; junction bases with no gene match: 0. Germline V gene data show CDR1 as SGHRS and CDR2 as YFSETQ. CDR3 length: 15 residues. The CDR3 DNA sequence: TGCGCCAGCAGCTTGGGGACAGGGGGCTCCTACGAGCAGTACTTC. Its translation: CASSLGTGGSYEQYF.

The rearrangement links TRBV11-2 to TRBJ1-1, with no clear D. V dropped 5 bases and J dropped 4 bases, with 14 bases sitting between them. Germline lookup yields CDR1 SGHAT and CDR2 FQNNGV. This CDR3 has 14 residues. The DNA of the CDR3 is TGTGCCAGCAGCCCCACCAGTGGATCCACTGAAGCTTTCTTT. Translation: CASSPTSGSTEAFF. Combining the CDR3 with reference TRBV11-2 and TRBJ1-1 gives the whole variable domain EAGVAQSPRYKIIEKRQSVAFWCNPISGHATLYWYQQILGQGPKLLIQFQNNGVVDDSQLPKDRFSAERLKGVDSTLKIQPAKLEDSAVYLCASSPTSGSTEAFFGQGTRLTVV.

The chain recombines TRBV30 with TRBJ1-1; 7 bases align to TRBD1. Trimming at V came to 3 bases and at J to 0 bases, leaving 7 bases not matched to a gene. CDR3 length: 15 amino acids. The germline CDR1 and CDR2 sequences are GTSNPN and SVGIG (reference sequence). CDR3: CAWRDRATLNTEAFF. For the CDR3, the DNA is TGTGCCTGGAGAGACAGGGCCACTTTGAACACTGAAGCTTTCTTT.

The chain has TRBV7-8 and TRBJ2-3; weak D call: TRBD1 (6 bases). This CDR3 has 14 residues. Germline CDR1 and CDR2: SGHVS and FQNEAQ. The V end was cut by 5 bases, the J end by 0 bases, with 9 bases between. The CDR3 sequence: CASSRDRSTDTQYF. For the CDR3, the DNA is TGTGCCAGCAGCCGTGACAGGAGCACAGATACGCAGTATTTT.

Here the CDR3 reads CASSYIQQRAFF. CDR3 DNA sequence: TGTGCCAGCAGCTACATACAACAGCGGGCTTTCTTT. This sequence joins TRBV12-3 or TRBV12-4 and TRBJ1-1; no firm D call. The V end lost 6 bases, the J end lost 11 bases, and 16 bases lay between the germline ends. The CDR3 runs 12 residues.

This chain uses TRBV6-5 with TRBJ1-5; D uncertain. The CDR3 length is 15 residues. Between the trimmed V and J ends, which lost 6 bases and 0 bases, there was a span of 12 bases. Germline V lookup: CDR1 MNHEY, CDR2 SVGAGI. The CDR3: CASSSRSASNQPQHF. Written as DNA, the CDR3 is TGTGCCAGCAGCTCGCGCTCAGCTAGCAATCAGCCCCAGCATTTT.

The chain couples TRBV4-2 to TRBJ1-6; D is uncertain. The germline V gene encodes CDR1 LGHNA and CDR2 YNFKEQ. This CDR3 comprises 16 residues. Trimming stripped 1 base from V and 7 bases from J, with 14 bases between. This CDR3 is CASSQADRQENSPLHF. In DNA form, the CDR3 reads TGTGCCAGCAGCCAAGCAGATAGGCAGGAGAATTCACCCCTCCACTTT.

This sequence joins TRBV5-4 and TRBJ2-5; a weak D match, TRBD2 (5 bases). The CDR3 runs 15 residues. The V and J ends lost 0 bases and 4 bases respectively, with 13 bases between them. The germline V gene encodes CDR1 SGHNT and CDR2 YYREEE (reference sequence). CDR3 region: CASSLERTARETQYF. CDR3 coding DNA: TGTGCCAGCAGCTTGGAGAGGACTGCCCGAGAGACCCAGTACTTC.

The rearrangement joins TRBV12-3 or TRBV12-4 to TRBJ1-1; tentative D call: TRBD1 (5 bases). Trimming shortened V by 2 bases and J by 5 bases, and 9 bases separated the two germline ends. This CDR3 has 13 residues. CDR3: CASSLSGGTEAFF. The CDR3 DNA reads TGTGCCAGCAGTTTATCCGGGGGGACTGAAGCTTTCTTT.

The chain employs TRBV28 and TRBJ2-7; 8 bases are a match to TRBD2. The germline V gene has CDR1 MDHEN and CDR2 SYDVKM. The junction had 1 base not matched to a gene; V was cut back by 4 bases and J by 2 bases. CDR3 length equals 13 residues. The CDR3 bases are TGTGCCAGCAGTTCTAGCGGGCCCTACGAGCAGTACTTC. Translating it yields CASSSSGPYEQYF. The full variable domain, completed using reference TRBV28 and TRBJ2-7, is DVKVTQSSRYLVKRTGEKVFLECVQDMDHENMFWYRQDPGLGLRLIYFSYDVKMKEKGDIPEGYSVSREKKERFSLILESASTNQTSMYLCASSSSGPYEQYFGPGTRLTVT.

The CDR3 nucleotides read TGTGCCAGCAGCCCGACGACAGGGGCCCTCCCTGGCTACACCTTC. Its translation is CASSPTTGALPGYTF. The chain is built from TRBV7-8 and TRBJ1-2, with 8 positions matching TRBD1. V gave up 5 bases and J gave up 7 bases; unmatched junction bases: 12. CDR1 SGHVS and CDR2 FQNEAQ come from the germline V gene. The CDR3 has 15 amino acids.

The chain recombines TRBV24-1 with TRBJ1-5; 9 positions agree with TRBD1. J gave up 6 bases and V 3 bases, and 11 bases lay outside the gene matches. This CDR3 is 17 amino acids long. CDR1 and CDR2 from the germline V gene are KGHDR and SFDVKD. CDR3 coding DNA: TGTGCCACCAGTGATCCTAATACGGGACAGGGATTTCAGCCCCAGCATTTT. It codes for CATSDPNTGQGFQPQHF.

V usage is TRBV10-3 and J usage is TRBJ2-7; 9 bases match TRBD2. The CDR3 is made up of 13 amino acids. The V and J ends lost 6 bases and 3 bases, in that order; junction bases with no gene match: 3. CDR1 is ENHRY, CDR2 SYGVKD, per germline. CDR3 protein: CAIRPTSGYEQYF. Written as DNA, the CDR3 is TGTGCCATCAGGCCGACTAGCGGCTACGAGCAGTACTTC.

CDR3 residues: CASSADGFYNEQFF. CDR3 nucleotides: TGTGCCAGCAGCGCGGACGGATTTTACAATGAGCAGTTCTTC. This chain uses TRBV11-3 with TRBJ2-1; D is uncertain. The V end was cut by 5 bases, the J end by 4 bases, with 12 bases between. The germline V gene has CDR1 SGHNT and CDR2 YENEEA. The CDR3 covers 14 residues.

As for this clone: This sample also contains other DNA sequences that code for the same CDR3. This chain connects TRBV30 to TRBJ1-2, with D possibly being TRBD1 (6 bases). Trimming took off 3 bases at V and 4 bases at J, with 12 bases between the two ends. The CDR3 is made up of 13 amino acids. Germline CDR1 and CDR2: GTSNPN and SVGIG (reference sequence). CDR3 sequence reads: CAWSRDRPYGYTF. The DNA of the CDR3 is TGTGCCTGGAGCCGTGACAGGCCCTATGGCTACACCTTC. Using reference TRBV30 and TRBJ1-2 for the parts outside the CDR3, the full variable domain is SQTIHQWPATLVQPVGSPLSLECTVEGTSNPNLYWYRQAAGRGLQLLFYSVGIGQISSEVPQNLSASRPQDRQFILSSKKLLLSDSGFYLCAWSRDRPYGYTFGSGTRLTVV.

The V and J genes are TRBV18 and TRBJ2-1; D might be TRBD2 (5 bases). Trimming took 2 bases from V and 15 from J, leaving 11 bases between them. Looked up from germline, CDR1 is KGHSH and CDR2 is LQKENI. The CDR3 runs to 11 residues. The CDR3 nucleotides read TGTGCCAGCTCACCAGGCGGGTACACGTTCTTC. Translating gives CASSPGGYTFF.

V is TRBV12-5 and J is TRBJ1-5; D remains ambiguous. Trimming took off 2 bases at V and 6 bases at J, with 8 bases between the two ends. Germline-derived CDR1 and CDR2 are LGHNT and FRNRAP. The CDR3 is made up of 13 amino acids. The CDR3 sequence: CASGLRVTQPQHF. Here the CDR3 DNA reads TGTGCTAGTGGTTTGCGGGTTACTCAGCCCCAGCATTTT.

The gene calls are TRBV5-1 and TRBJ1-1; a weak D match, TRBD1 (5 bases). The CDR3 sequence is 17 residues long. Between the trimmed V and J ends, which lost 4 bases and 1 base, there was a span of 20 bases. Germline V gene sequence: CDR1 SGHRS, CDR2 YFSETQ. In nucleotides, the CDR3 is TGCGCCAGCAGCCCGGACCGGGCCCTAGGGGAGAACACTGAAGCTTTCTTT. It codes for CASSPDRALGENTEAFF.

The rearrangement joins TRBV5-1 to TRBJ2-5; 9 positions match TRBD1. The CDR3 is 14 amino acids. CDR1 SGHRS and CDR2 YFSETQ come from the germline V gene. Trimming removed 4 bases from V and 5 bases from J; junction bases left unmatched: 6. CDR3 amino acids: CASSGAGTGETQYF. As DNA, the CDR3 is TGCGCCAGCAGCGGGGCCGGGACAGGGGAGACCCAGTACTTC. Filled out from reference TRBV5-1 and TRBJ2-5, the complete variable domain reads KAGVTQTPRYLIKTRGQQVTLSCSPISGHRSVSWYQQTPGQGLQFLFEYFSETQRNKGNFPGRFSGRQFSNSRSEMNVSTLELGDSALYLCASSGAGTGETQYFGPGTRLLVL.

This clone appeared a single time. The rearrangement links TRBV5-6 to TRBJ2-3; the D gene is possibly TRBD2 (5 bases). Germline CDR1 and CDR2: SGHDT and YYEEEE. CDR3 size: 13 residues. Trimming cost V 4 bases and J 3 bases, with 9 bases left between them. The CDR3 DNA is TGTGCCAGCAGCATGTGGACTACAGATACGCAGTATTTT. This translates into CASSMWTTDTQYF.

The rearrangement uses TRBV19 and TRBJ1-5; D remains ambiguous. CDR3 length: 17 amino acids. CDR1 LNHDA and CDR2 SQIVND come from the germline V gene (reference sequence). Trimming left V 5 bases short and J 2 bases short, with 19 bases between. The CDR3 DNA sequence: TGTGCCAGTAGTGGGGAGTTTGGGTTCATGGGCAATCAGCCCCAGCATTTT. Its protein is CASSGEFGFMGNQPQHF.

The chain is built from TRBV18 and TRBJ2-2; D gene unclear. Germline CDR1 and CDR2: KGHSH and LQKENI. This CDR3 is 15 amino acids long. The ends were cut back, 1 base at V and 2 bases at J, with 8 bases in the middle. The CDR3 protein is CASSPRNTNTGELFF. The CDR3 region has the DNA TGTGCCAGCTCACCACGAAACACTAACACCGGGGAGCTGTTTTTT.

The V gene is TRBV3-1 (or the pseudogene TRBV3-2), the J gene TRBJ1-2; D uncertain. From germline, CDR1 is LGHDT and CDR2 YNNKEL (reference sequence). This CDR3 comprises 13 residues. V was pared by 0 bases and J by 8 bases, with 10 bases between. CDR3 sequence (DNA): TGTGCCAGCAGCCAAGAATGGGGAAGGGGCTACACCTTC. It yields the protein CASSQEWGRGYTF.

The chain uses TRBV9 and TRBJ1-5; D not resolved. In germline, CDR1 is SGDLS, CDR2 YYNGEE. With 2 bases removed from V and 1 base from J, the gap between germline ends came to 4 bases. This CDR3 has 13 residues. CDR3 amino acids: CASSVGSNQPQHF. The CDR3 DNA sequence: TGTGCCAGCAGCGTGGGAAGCAATCAGCCCCAGCATTTT.

The V and J genes are TRBV5-6 and TRBJ1-2, with a possible D match to TRBD1 (5 bases). CDR1 is SGHDT and CDR2 is YYEEEE in the germline V gene. V was clipped by 1 base and J by 4 bases, with 11 bases between them. This CDR3 spans 14 amino acids. The CDR3 sequence is CASSLLRDGYGYTF. The CDR3 nucleotides read TGTGCCAGCAGCTTGTTACGGGACGGCTATGGCTACACCTTC.